Presented here are 7 T cell receptor beta chains from one specimen sequenced in a study of post-analysis software for immune sequencing data. Their antigen targets remain unknown. Included in the TCR beta cDNA libraries were unique molecular identifiers. TCRdb independently ran MiXCR on the PCR reads; one entry per CDR3 protein. In the table there are 650,000 to 850,000 distinct CDR3 sequences, around 42% of which are singletons. Study findings and constraints: There were five TRBV segments more frequent in patients than controls, and TRBV5-6, TRBV5-1 and TRBV20-1 were among them.

Material for sequencing was blood. These receptors were collected from a girl aged 10-17 years with multiple sclerosis.

The CDR3 DNA is TGTGCCAGCAGTCCAAAGGACGGTGGCTTCTCCTACAATGAGCAGTTCTTC. It is translated as CASSPKDGGFSYNEQFF. The rearrangement uses TRBV12-3 or TRBV12-4 and TRBJ2-1; D call uncertain. Between the trimmed V and J ends, which lost 5 bases and 0 bases, there was a span of 17 bases. The CDR3 runs to 17 residues.

V is TRBV4-1 and J is TRBJ2-2; D uncertain. The CDR3 covers 15 residues. The V gene's germline CDR1 is MGHRA and CDR2 YSYEKL. The V end was cut by 0 bases, the J end by 6 bases, with 11 bases between. For the CDR3, the DNA is TGCGCCAGCAGCCAAGATTCGTGGCAGGCCGGGGAGCTGTTTTTT. It translates to CASSQDSWQAGELFF.

This chain joins TRBV28 and TRBJ1-4; tentatively, D is TRBD1 (5 bases). This CDR3 is 14 amino acids long. The germline CDR1 and CDR2 sequences are MDHEN and SYDVKM. V shed 6 bases and J shed 6 bases, with 14 bases lying between them. The CDR3 sequence: CASSRGGYDEKLFF. The CDR3 region has the DNA TGTGCCAGCAGCCGCGGGGGGTATGATGAAAAACTGTTTTTT.

The J gene is TRBJ2-1, the V gene TRBV19; D is tentatively TRBD1 or TRBD2 (7 bases each). The CDR3 is made up of 15 amino acids. V lost 3 bases, J lost 9 bases, and 18 bases lay in between. Germline CDR1 reads LNHDA; CDR2 reads SQIVND (reference sequence). The CDR3 reads CASSMFAARGGEQFF. The CDR3 DNA sequence: TGTGCCAGTAGTATGTTCGCTGCCAGGGGGGGTGAGCAGTTCTTC.

In DNA, the CDR3 is TGCGCCAGCAGCTTACCTAGCGGCCCCCGGGGGAATGAGCAGTTCTTC. This encodes CASSLPSGPRGNEQFF. The chain links TRBV5-1 to TRBJ2-1; 7 bases fit TRBD2. Germline V gene data show CDR1 as SGHRS and CDR2 as YFSETQ. V trimming: 2 bases; J trimming: 7 bases; junction bases outside the gene matches: 12. This CDR3 comprises 16 residues.

This clonotype appeared a few times. The chain is built from TRBV20-1 and TRBJ1-2; D unclear. Deletions cut 3 bases from V and 5 bases from J, with 13 bases between. This CDR3 is 13 amino acids long. Germline loops: CDR1 DFQATT, CDR2 SNEGSKA (reference sequence). The CDR3 protein is CSASLTPPYGYTF. The DNA for the CDR3 is TGCAGTGCTAGTTTGACTCCCCCTTATGGCTACACCTTC.

The rearrangement uses TRBV6-5 and TRBJ2-7; 8 nucleotides line up with TRBD1. J was trimmed by 7 bases and V by 2 bases; bases with no gene match: 13. Per the germline V gene, CDR1 is MNHEY and CDR2 is SVGAGI. CDR3 length: 16 residues. The CDR3 DNA reads TGTGCCAGCAGTTACAGTTCTGGACAGGGTTCTGGAGAGCAGTACTTC. It codes for CASSYSSGQGSGEQYF.